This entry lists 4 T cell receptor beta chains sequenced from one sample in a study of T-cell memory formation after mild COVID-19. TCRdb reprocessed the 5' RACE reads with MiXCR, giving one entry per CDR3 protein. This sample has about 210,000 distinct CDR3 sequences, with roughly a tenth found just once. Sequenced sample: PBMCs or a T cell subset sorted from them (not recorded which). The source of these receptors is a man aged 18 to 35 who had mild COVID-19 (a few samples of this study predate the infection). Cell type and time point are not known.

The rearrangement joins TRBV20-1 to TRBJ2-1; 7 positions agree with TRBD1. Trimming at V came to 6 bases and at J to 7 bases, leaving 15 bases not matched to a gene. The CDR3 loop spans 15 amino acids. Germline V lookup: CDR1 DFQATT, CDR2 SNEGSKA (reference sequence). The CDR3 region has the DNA TGCAGTGCCCAAATCAGGGGGAACTCAAGGAATGAGCAGTTCTTC. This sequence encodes CSAQIRGNSRNEQFF.

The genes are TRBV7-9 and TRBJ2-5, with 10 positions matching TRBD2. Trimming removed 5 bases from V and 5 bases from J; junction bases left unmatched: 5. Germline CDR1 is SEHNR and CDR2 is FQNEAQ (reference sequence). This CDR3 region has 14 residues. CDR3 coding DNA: TGTGCCAGCAGCCAGGGGACTAGCGTTGAGACCCAGTACTTC. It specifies CASSQGTSVETQYF.

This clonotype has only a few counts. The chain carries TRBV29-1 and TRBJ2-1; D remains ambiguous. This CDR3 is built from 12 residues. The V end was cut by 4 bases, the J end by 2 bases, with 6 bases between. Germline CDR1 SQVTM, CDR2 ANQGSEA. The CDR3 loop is CSVVRPYNEQFF. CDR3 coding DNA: TGCAGCGTTGTAAGACCCTACAATGAGCAGTTCTTC.

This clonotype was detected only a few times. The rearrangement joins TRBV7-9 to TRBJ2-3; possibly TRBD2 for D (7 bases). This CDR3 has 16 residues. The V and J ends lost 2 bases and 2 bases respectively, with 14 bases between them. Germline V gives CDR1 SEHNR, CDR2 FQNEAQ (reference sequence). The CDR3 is CASSLPGGGITDTQYF. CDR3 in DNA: TGTGCCAGCAGCTTACCGGGCGGGGGCATCACAGATACGCAGTATTTT.